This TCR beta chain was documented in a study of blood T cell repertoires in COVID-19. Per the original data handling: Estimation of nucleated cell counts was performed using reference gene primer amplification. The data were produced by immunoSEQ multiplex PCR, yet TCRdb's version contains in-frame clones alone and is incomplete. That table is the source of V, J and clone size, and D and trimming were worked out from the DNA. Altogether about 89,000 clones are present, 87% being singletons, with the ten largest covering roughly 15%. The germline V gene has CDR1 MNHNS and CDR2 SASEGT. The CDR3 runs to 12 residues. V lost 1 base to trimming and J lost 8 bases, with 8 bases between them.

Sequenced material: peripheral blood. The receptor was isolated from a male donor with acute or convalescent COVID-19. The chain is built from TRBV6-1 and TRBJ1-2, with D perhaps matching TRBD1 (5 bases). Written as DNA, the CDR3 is TGTGCCAGCAGTGAAGTGGACACAGGCTACACCTTC. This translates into CASSEVDTGYTF.